Shown below are 26 T cell receptor beta chains from a single sample sequenced in a study of cytotoxic CD8 clonotypes in ibrutinib-treated CLL. Produced via immunoSEQ multiplex PCR; TCRdb's table is partial and in-frame only. The sample includes approximately 60,000 clones, approximately 52% of them seen just once. Source: PBMCs, taken after 24 months of ibrutinib treatment. All receptors derive from a human donor with chronic lymphocytic leukemia.

V is TRBV6-1 and J is TRBJ1-1; possible D gene TRBD1, 5 bases. Between the trimmed V and J ends, which lost 4 bases and 1 base, there was a span of 13 bases. Germline CDR1 MNHNS, CDR2 SASEGT. The CDR3 spans 15 residues. CDR3 nucleotide sequence: TGTGCCAGCAGTGGGGGCAGGGCGCCGAACACTGAAGCTTTCTTT. Translation gives CASSGGRAPNTEAFF.

The genes are TRBV2 and TRBJ1-6, with 8 bases lining up with TRBD1. Germline lookup yields CDR1 SNHLY and CDR2 FYNNEI. V was clipped by 8 bases and J by 9 bases; unmatched bases: 9. CDR3 size: 14 residues. The CDR3 loop reads CASSPDREGSPLHF. The CDR3 DNA sequence: TGTGCCAGCTCCCCGGACAGGGAGGGTTCACCCCTCCACTTT. Combining the CDR3 with reference TRBV2 and TRBJ1-6 gives the whole variable domain EPEVTQTPSHQVTQMGQEVILRCVPISNHLYFYWYRQILGQKVEFLVSFYNNEISEKSEIFDDQFSVERPDGSNFTLKIRSTKLEDSAMYFCASSPDREGSPLHFGNGTRLTVT.

This sequence joins TRBV7-9 and TRBJ1-1; perhaps TRBD1 as D (5 bases). The CDR3 has 12 amino acids. Trimming cost V 1 base and J 9 bases, with 9 bases left between them. The germline V gene encodes CDR1 SEHNR and CDR2 FQNEAQ (reference sequence). The CDR3 region is CASSLEQVQAFF. The CDR3 nucleotides read TGTGCCAGCAGCTTAGAACAGGTACAAGCTTTCTTT.

A single count supports this clone. The chain carries TRBV15 and TRBJ2-5; D possibly corresponds to TRBD1 (5 bases). The CDR3 is 15 amino acids. V was clipped by 6 bases and J by 4 bases, with 18 bases between them. Germline CDR1 reads LNHNV; CDR2 reads YYDKDF (reference sequence). The CDR3 reads CATRASGQTLETQYF. As DNA, the CDR3 is TGTGCCACCAGGGCGTCCGGACAAACTCTAGAGACCCAGTACTTC.

CDR3 coding DNA: TGTGCCAGCAGCCAGGTGGTAGCGGGAGCGGGTGAGCAGTTCTTC. Amino acids: CASSQVVAGAGEQFF. This chain uses TRBV7-9 with TRBJ2-1, with TRBD2 matching over 9 bases. CDR1 is SEHNR and CDR2 is FQNEAQ in the germline V gene (reference sequence). CDR3 length equals 15 residues. With 5 bases clipped from V and 9 bases from J, the junction kept 11 bases outside the gene matches.

This clone has a count of ten or more. The chain uses TRBV5-4 and TRBJ1-6; D gene ambiguous. The germline V gene encodes CDR1 SGHNT and CDR2 YYREEE (reference sequence). The CDR3 has 14 residues. The germline V and J ends were trimmed by 1 base and 9 bases, with 11 bases remaining between them. As DNA, the CDR3 is TGTGCCAGCAGCTTGTTGGCAGGAACTTCACCCCTCCACTTT. Translating gives CASSLLAGTSPLHF.

CDR3 DNA sequence: TGTGCCAGCAGCTTAGAGTACGAGCAGTACTTC. It specifies CASSLEYEQYF. The J gene is TRBJ2-7, the V gene TRBV7-8; D call uncertain. CDR1 and CDR2 (germline): SGHVS, FQNEAQ. The CDR3 length is 11 residues. Trimming pared 1 base from V and 4 bases from J, leaving 2 bases between.

The chain links TRBV28 to TRBJ2-3; the D is unclear. CDR1 and CDR2 (germline): MDHEN, SYDVKM. The CDR3 runs 12 residues. With 3 bases removed from V and 2 bases from J, the gap between germline ends came to 3 bases. Here the CDR3 DNA reads TGTGCCAGCAGTTTCTCCACAGATACGCAGTATTTT. Translation gives CASSFSTDTQYF.

This clone was picked up a small number of times. The chain joins TRBV5-1 to TRBJ2-5; TRBD1 agrees at 7 bases. J was trimmed by 5 bases and V by 0 bases; bases with no gene match: 13. The CDR3 covers 17 residues. Germline V lookup: CDR1 SGHRS, CDR2 YFSETQ. Here the CDR3 DNA reads TGCGCCAGCAGCTTGGCCGGCGACAGGGTGACTTTGGAGACCCAGTACTTC. This encodes CASSLAGDRVTLETQYF.

This clone occurred a few times. This chain uses TRBV5-1 with TRBJ1-5; D not resolved. CDR3 size: 17 residues. Germline V gene data show CDR1 as SGHRS and CDR2 as YFSETQ. V was shortened by 0 bases and J by 4 bases, with 17 bases between the two germline ends. The CDR3 sequence: CASSLGSPGVRNQPQHF. DNA for the CDR3: TGCGCCAGCAGCTTGGGTTCCCCTGGGGTCCGGAATCAGCCCCAGCATTTT.

This chain uses TRBV7-8 with TRBJ2-7; 7 nucleotides agree with TRBD2. Trimming removed 5 bases from V and 6 bases from J; junction bases left unmatched: 10. This CDR3 is 14 amino acids long. CDR1 and CDR2 (germline): SGHVS, FQNEAQ. The CDR3 DNA is TGTGCCAGCAGCGCCCAAAGGGGAGGGACCGAGCAGTACGTC. Protein sequence: CASSAQRGGTEQYV.

V usage is TRBV6-5 and J usage is TRBJ2-1; 9 nucleotides align to TRBD1. In germline, CDR1 is MNHEY, CDR2 SVGAGI. V lost 2 bases and J lost 4; bases outside the gene matches: 3. This CDR3 has 15 residues. CDR3 sequence (DNA): TGTGCCAGCAGTTACGGAGGACAGGGGTACAATGAGCAGTTCTTC. Protein: CASSYGGQGYNEQFF.

CDR3 DNA: TGTGCCAGCATGAGGGACAGGGAAGAGACCCAGTACTTC. Translating it yields CASMRDREETQYF. The gene calls are TRBV2 and TRBJ2-5; 9 bases map to TRBD1. Germline trimming cut 7 bases from V and 3 bases from J; bases unmatched to any gene: 3. The CDR3 length is 13 residues. The germline V gene encodes CDR1 SNHLY and CDR2 FYNNEI.

The CDR3 sequence is CASSLRGDLMNTEAFF. DNA of the CDR3: TGTGCCAGCAGCTTGAGGGGGGACCTCATGAACACTGAAGCTTTCTTT. The J gene is TRBJ1-1, the V gene TRBV5-5, with a weak D call TRBD1 (6 bases). Trimming removed 1 base at V and 0 bases at J, with 13 bases between. This CDR3 is 16 amino acids long. Germline V gene lookup returns CDR1 SGHKS and CDR2 YYEKEE (reference sequence). The full variable domain, completed using reference TRBV5-5 and TRBJ1-1, is DAGVTQSPTHLIKTRGQQVTLRCSPISGHKSVSWYQQVLGQGPQFIFQYYEKEERGRGNFPDRFSARQFPNYSSELNVNALLLGDSALYLCASSLRGDLMNTEAFFGQGTRLTVV.

This clone was detected only a few times. This rearrangement joins TRBV5-1 to TRBJ1-6; D is ambiguous. Germline assignment: CDR1 SGHRS and CDR2 YFSETQ. Trimming took off 0 bases at V and 7 bases at J, with 8 bases between the two ends. This CDR3 comprises 14 residues. The CDR3 here is CASSLEGRNSPLHF. CDR3 bases: TGCGCCAGCAGCTTGGAGGGCCGAAATTCACCCCTCCACTTT.

This rearrangement joins TRBV10-2 to TRBJ1-3; D gene unclear. V shed 6 bases and J shed 4 bases, with 16 bases lying between them. The CDR3 has 15 amino acids. Germline V gives CDR1 WSHSY, CDR2 SAAADI. The CDR3 is CASSFDLTSGNTIYF. The CDR3 DNA follows: TGCGCCAGCAGCTTTGACCTAACATCAGGAAACACCATATATTTT.

At least ten counts were recorded for this clone. In nucleotides, the CDR3 is TGTGCCAGCAGTTTGGGACAGGGGCCGTACTTC. Its translation: CASSLGQGPYF. The V gene is TRBV28, the J gene TRBJ2-7, with 10 positions matching TRBD1. The germline V gene encodes CDR1 MDHEN and CDR2 SYDVKM. The CDR3 is made up of 11 amino acids. V shed 3 bases and J 12 bases; nucleotides not matched to a gene: 2.

The rearrangement uses TRBV7-9 and TRBJ2-2; 11 nucleotides agree with TRBD2. The CDR3 consists of 19 residues. Germline V gene sequence: CDR1 SEHNR, CDR2 FQNEAQ (reference sequence). With 5 bases clipped from V and 0 bases from J, the junction kept 11 bases outside the gene matches. The CDR3 DNA is TGTGCCAGCAGCAGTACGACTAGCGGGGCGACCACGAACACCGGGGAGCTGTTTTTT. It is translated as CASSSTTSGATTNTGELFF.

This chain joins TRBV13 and TRBJ2-1, with 10 bases matching TRBD1. The CDR3 length is 15 residues. V lost 6 bases, J lost 0 bases, and 2 bases stayed unmatched. Germline V lookup: CDR1 PRHDT, CDR2 FYEKMQ (reference sequence). The CDR3 loop reads CASSRTGGSYNEQFF. CDR3 nucleotide sequence: TGTGCCAGCAGTCGGACAGGGGGCTCCTACAATGAGCAGTTCTTC. The variable domain in full, with the rest retrieved from reference TRBV13 and TRBJ2-1, is AAGVIQSPRHLIKEKRETATLKCYPIPRHDTVYWYQQGPGQDPQFLISFYEKMQSDKGSIPDRFSAQQFSDYHSELNMSSLELGDSALYFCASSRTGGSYNEQFFGPGTRLTVL.

This chain joins TRBV10-2 and TRBJ2-7; tentatively, D is TRBD1 (5 bases). Germline-derived CDR1 and CDR2 are WSHSY and SAAADI. Between the trimmed V and J ends, which lost 4 bases and 0 bases, there was a span of 7 bases. This CDR3 is 13 amino acids long. CDR3 in DNA: TGCGCCAGCAGTGGCAGGGCCTCCTACGAGCAGTACGTC. It yields the protein CASSGRASYEQYV.

The rearrangement links TRBV6-1 to TRBJ2-7, with D maybe TRBD2 (5 bases). V lost 5 bases, J lost 6 bases, and 14 bases lay in between. Per the germline V gene, CDR1 is MNHNS and CDR2 is SASEGT. This CDR3 region has 13 residues. CDR3: CASSYFQSGEQYF. The CDR3 region has the DNA TGTGCCAGCAGTTATTTCCAGAGCGGCGAGCAGTACTTC.

The chain joins TRBV7-2 to TRBJ1-2; TRBD1 aligns across 7 bases. The CDR3 runs to 15 residues. V lost 8 bases to trimming and J lost 5 bases; unmatched junction nucleotides: 14. CDR1 is SGHTA, CDR2 FQGNSA, per germline. CDR3 amino acids: CASSPTGTAMYGYTF. The CDR3 region has the DNA TGTGCCAGCTCCCCAACCGGGACAGCAATGTATGGCTACACCTTC.

This chain uses TRBV6-1 with TRBJ1-6; D unclear. This CDR3 spans 13 amino acids. Germline-derived CDR1 and CDR2 are MNHNS and SASEGT. V lost 4 bases to trimming and J lost 14 bases, with 15 bases between them. The chain's CDR3 is CASSVETPITLHF. CDR3 DNA sequence: TGTGCCAGCAGTGTTGAGACCCCTATAACCCTCCACTTT.

The chain is built from TRBV4-1 and TRBJ2-7; D is unresolved. The V and J ends lost 4 bases and 1 base respectively, with 17 bases between them. Germline CDR1 is MGHRA and CDR2 is YSYEKL. There are 16 residues in the CDR3. CDR3 DNA sequence: TGCGCCAGCAGCCTGAAGCTACCCCGGCGTTCCTACGAGCAGTACTTC. Its protein is CASSLKLPRRSYEQYF.

The gene calls are TRBV19 and TRBJ2-1; the match to TRBD1 covers 9 bases. In germline, CDR1 is LNHDA, CDR2 SQIVND (reference sequence). This CDR3 is built from 15 residues. The V and J ends lost 8 bases and 6 bases, in that order; junction bases with no gene match: 11. The DNA of the CDR3 is TGTGCCAGTTTGTCCCGGACAGGGGTAAGCAATGAGCAGTTCTTC. It translates to CASLSRTGVSNEQFF.

The V call is TRBV7-8, the J call TRBJ2-1, with 9 bases lining up with TRBD2. V was clipped by 5 bases and J by 3 bases; unmatched bases: 5. This CDR3 spans 15 amino acids. CDR1 is SGHVS and CDR2 is FQNEAQ in the germline V gene. The CDR3 loop reads CASSMLAGDYNEQFF. CDR3 nucleotides: TGTGCCAGCAGCATGTTAGCGGGGGACTACAATGAGCAGTTCTTC.